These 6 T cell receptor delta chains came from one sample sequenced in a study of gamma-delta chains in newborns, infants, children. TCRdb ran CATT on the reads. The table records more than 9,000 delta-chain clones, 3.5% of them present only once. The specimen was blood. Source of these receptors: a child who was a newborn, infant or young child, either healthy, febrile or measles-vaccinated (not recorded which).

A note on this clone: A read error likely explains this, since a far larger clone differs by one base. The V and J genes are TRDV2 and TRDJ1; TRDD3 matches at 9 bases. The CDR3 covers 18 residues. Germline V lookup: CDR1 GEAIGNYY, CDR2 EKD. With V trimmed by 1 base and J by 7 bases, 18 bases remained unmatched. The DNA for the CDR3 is TGTGCCTGTGACACTATTCCACCGCATACTGGGGGAAGTGGTAAACTCATCTTT. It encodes CACDTIPPHTGGSGKLIF.

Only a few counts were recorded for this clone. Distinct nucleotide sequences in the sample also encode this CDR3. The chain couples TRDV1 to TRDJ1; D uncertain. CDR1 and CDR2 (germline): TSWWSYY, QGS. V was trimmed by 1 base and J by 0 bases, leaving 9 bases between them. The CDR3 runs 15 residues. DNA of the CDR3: TGTGCTCTTGGGGAACGGCAATTGGACACCGATAAACTCATCTTT. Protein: CALGERQLDTDKLIF.

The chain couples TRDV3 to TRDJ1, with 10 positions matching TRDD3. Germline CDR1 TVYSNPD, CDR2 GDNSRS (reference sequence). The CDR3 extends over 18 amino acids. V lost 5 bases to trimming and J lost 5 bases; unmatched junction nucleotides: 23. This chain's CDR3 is CAHSSGLRYWGIWDKLIF. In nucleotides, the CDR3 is TGTGCCCATAGCTCGGGTCTTCGGTACTGGGGGATTTGGGATAAACTCATCTTT.

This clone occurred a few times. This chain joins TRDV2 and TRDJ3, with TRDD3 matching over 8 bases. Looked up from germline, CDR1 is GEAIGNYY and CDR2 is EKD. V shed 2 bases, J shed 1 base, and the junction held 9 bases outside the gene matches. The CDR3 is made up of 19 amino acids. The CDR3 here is CACDILGEPGSWDTRQMFF. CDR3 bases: TGTGCCTGTGACATCCTGGGGGAACCGGGTTCCTGGGACACCCGACAGATGTTTTTC.

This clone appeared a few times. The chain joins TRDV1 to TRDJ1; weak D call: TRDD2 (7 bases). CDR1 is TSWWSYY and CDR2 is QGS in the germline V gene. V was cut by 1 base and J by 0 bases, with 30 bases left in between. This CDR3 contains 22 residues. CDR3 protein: CALGEPWPSFSLGTTYTDKLIF. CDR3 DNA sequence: TGTGCTCTTGGGGAACCGTGGCCTTCCTTCAGTCTGGGGACAACCTACACCGATAAACTCATCTTT.

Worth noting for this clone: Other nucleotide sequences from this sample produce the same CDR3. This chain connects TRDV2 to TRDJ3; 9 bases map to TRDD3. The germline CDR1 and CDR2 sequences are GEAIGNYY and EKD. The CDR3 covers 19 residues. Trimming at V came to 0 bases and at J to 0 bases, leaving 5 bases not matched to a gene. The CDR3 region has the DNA TGTGCCTGTGACACCGTAGGGGATACGTCCTCCTGGGACACCCGACAGATGTTTTTC. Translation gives CACDTVGDTSSWDTRQMFF.